Below, 3 T cell receptor beta chains from the same sample are listed, as sequenced in a study of T cell responses to AZD1222 COVID-19 vaccine. Libraries were prepared by immunoSEQ multiplex PCR; TCRdb keeps only in-frame clonotypes and omits some of them. The sample consists of 65,000 to 80,000 clones, 70% to 90% of them appearing once. This specimen consisted of peripheral blood, obtained 28 days after the second dose of the MenACWY control vaccine. These receptors were taken from an adult who received the MenACWY meningococcal vaccine as a control.

The rearrangement joins TRBV7-2 to TRBJ1-6, with D unresolved. The CDR3 extends over 12 amino acids. Germline V gene sequence: CDR1 SGHTA, CDR2 FQGNSA. The ends were cut back, 5 bases at V and 7 bases at J, with 6 bases in the middle. As DNA, the CDR3 is TGTGCCAGCAGCCGACCCAATTCACCCCTCCACTTT. Encoded protein: CASSRPNSPLHF.

The J gene is TRBJ1-2, the V gene TRBV11-2; no clear D gene. Per germline, CDR1 SGHAT and CDR2 FQNNGV. The CDR3 covers 13 residues. The V and J ends lost 5 bases and 7 bases respectively, with 14 bases between them. This CDR3 is CASSTPRTPGYTF. Written as DNA, the CDR3 is TGTGCCAGCAGCACCCCTAGGACGCCTGGCTACACCTTC. Combining the CDR3 with reference TRBV11-2 and TRBJ1-2 gives the whole variable domain EAGVAQSPRYKIIEKRQSVAFWCNPISGHATLYWYQQILGQGPKLLIQFQNNGVVDDSQLPKDRFSAERLKGVDSTLKIQPAKLEDSAVYLCASSTPRTPGYTFGSGTRLTVV.

The CDR3 protein is CASSRDTYNEKLFF. DNA of the CDR3: TGTGCCAGCAGCCGGGACACGTATAATGAAAAACTGTTTTTT. This rearrangement joins TRBV3-1 (or the pseudogene TRBV3-2) to TRBJ1-4; D perhaps matches TRBD1 (6 bases). V was shortened by 4 bases and J by 4 bases, with 10 bases between the two germline ends. Germline V lookup: CDR1 LGHDT, CDR2 YNNKEL (reference sequence). The CDR3 runs to 14 residues.